Listed below are T cell receptor beta chains from one sample, sequenced in a study of blood T cell repertoires in COVID-19. Sequencing used immunoSEQ multiplex PCR; TCRdb keeps in-frame clones, though not all of them. Among 55,000 to 95,000 clones listed, 81% were seen once. The sequencing input was peripheral blood. The receptors come from a woman in her sixties or seventies with acute or convalescent COVID-19. CDR3s include the opening cysteine and the closing phenylalanine or tryptophan. D genes are given only for firm matches. Rows give clone size only sometimes, using once, few, many, or a class for an expanded clone.

D gene	CDR3 length	clone size	V gene	J gene	CDR3 protein
-	14	once	TRBV7-9	TRBJ2-7	CASSLAGFTYEQYF
TRBD1	16	once	TRBV28	TRBJ1-1	CASRGTGGFGNTEAFF
-	16	-	TRBV5-1	TRBJ1-2	CASSALSGGKEYGYTF
TRBD2	15	-	TRBV7-7	TRBJ2-5	CASSLMSGRSETQYF
TRBD1	15	-	TRBV19	TRBJ2-7	CASSIKDRGHYEQYF
-	15	-	TRBV18	TRBJ2-4	CASSPGAGAKNIQYF
TRBD1	14	-	TRBV7-3	TRBJ2-7	CASSLRQGAGEQYF
TRBD1	15	-	TRBV18	TRBJ1-2	CASSPLPRDSPRYTF
-	12	once	TRBV3-1/TRBV3-2	TRBJ1-1	CASSQGGLRAFF
-	14	-	TRBV25-1	TRBJ1-4	CASSEYSRNEKLFF
TRBD1	15	-	TRBV5-1	TRBJ2-1	CASSPWDREVNEQFF
TRBD1	16	-	TRBV7-2	TRBJ2-7	CASSFGQGAHSYEQYF
-	16	-	TRBV4-1	TRBJ2-4	CASSQGGKVRGNIQYF
TRBD1	14	-	TRBV29-1	TRBJ1-2	CSVDRTGGWYGYTF
-	14	-	TRBV27	TRBJ2-7	CASSLSGGGYEQYF
-	14	-	TRBV4-1	TRBJ2-7	CASSSHRSSYEQYF
TRBD2	15	few	TRBV7-3	TRBJ2-1	CASSPRLAGSNEQFF
-	14	-	TRBV28	TRBJ1-1	CASSFALGNTEAFF
TRBD1	14	-	TRBV28	TRBJ2-7	CASRLDRGKYEQYF
-	15	-	TRBV27	TRBJ1-5	CASSLTGTTHQPQHF
TRBD2	14	-	TRBV18	TRBJ2-7	CASSPGTSSYEQYF
TRBD1	15	-	TRBV19	TRBJ1-1	CASSPTTGPNTEAFF
TRBD1	16	-	TRBV5-1	TRBJ1-4	CASSSATGVVGEKLFF
TRBD1	14	-	TRBV18	TRBJ1-1	CASSPPGQYTEAFF
-	16	-	TRBV2	TRBJ2-3	CASGWKGLRSTDTQYF
TRBD2	15	-	TRBV6-2/TRBV6-3	TRBJ2-3	CASSTLAGRTDTQYF
-	15	-	TRBV10-1	TRBJ1-6	CASSESRQGGSPLHF
-	15	-	TRBV5-5	TRBJ2-1	CASTLGGGIYNEQFF
TRBD2	16	-	TRBV19	TRBJ2-1	CASSDPRTSGSNEQFF
TRBD1	16	-	TRBV7-7	TRBJ2-7	CASSPSPGTGYYEQYF
TRBD2	16	many	TRBV3-1/TRBV3-2	TRBJ2-3	CASSHPSGRSTDTQYF
TRBD1	12	few	TRBV7-7	TRBJ2-7	CASSAGQGYQYF
TRBD2	14	-	TRBV9	TRBJ2-5	CASSGGPGGGTQYF
-	18	once	TRBV28	TRBJ1-6	CASRDSLFGRDYNSPLHF
-	17	-	TRBV6-4	TRBJ2-1	CASSDRTGVSHYNEQFF
TRBD2	16	once	TRBV25-1	TRBJ2-7	CASSMLWASGGLEQYF
-	15	-	TRBV7-9	TRBJ1-2	CASSLGRGQDYGYTF
TRBD2	15	-	TRBV7-9	TRBJ2-3	CASSLAGGRRNTQYF
-	15	-	TRBV7-2	TRBJ1-2	CASSFRGSGNYGYTF
TRBD1	15	once	TRBV28	TRBJ1-5	CASSLYRQGRQPQHF
-	15	-	TRBV5-1	TRBJ1-1	CASSSEAGGNTEAFF
-	14	-	TRBV11-2	TRBJ2-5	CASSLEWGRETQYF
-	15	-	TRBV19	TRBJ1-4	CASSITGLEGGKLFF
-	13	-	TRBV9	TRBJ2-7	CASSVSQGYEQYF
TRBD1	15	-	TRBV28	TRBJ1-5	CASSSGGGLNQPQHF
TRBD2	17	-	TRBV4-1	TRBJ2-3	CASSQEGREWRPDTQYF
-	16	-	TRBV28	TRBJ1-2	CASSPPGEGANYGYTF
-	15	few	TRBV28	TRBJ1-2	CASSTPPLDKNGYTF
-	13	-	TRBV18	TRBJ1-1	CASSPGANTEAFF
-	12	many	TRBV11-2	TRBJ2-7	CASSSGIYEQYF
-	15	-	TRBV16	TRBJ1-5	CASSQWQGRSQPQHF
-	13	-	TRBV18	TRBJ1-5	CASSPGLDQPQHF
-	13	-	TRBV29-1	TRBJ2-1	CSVVSGNYNEQFF
-	15	few	TRBV19	TRBJ1-1	CASSITGRGNTEAFF
TRBD2	15	once	TRBV11-2	TRBJ2-5	CASSKWASGQETQYF
TRBD1	16	-	TRBV28	TRBJ1-4	CASSLTGAATNEKLFF
-	15	-	TRBV28	TRBJ1-5	CASSFGLRGNQPQHF